The T cell receptor beta chain described here comes from a study of cytomegalovirus exposure and HLA in healthy donors (dated by TCRdb to the late 2010s). Background for the entire study: According to an earlier analysis of around 600 of the donors, some 180 million T cells yielded some 110 million unique TCR beta sequences and around 280 Gb of sequence data. Approximately 310 gigabases of sequencing data and tens of millions of unique TCR sequences were included in an early release covering several hundred HLA-typed donors. Among the roughly 400 genotyped donors, around 81% belonged to the genetic ancestry cluster associated with self-reported Caucasian donors. The study was designed to test whether signatures of past pathogen exposure could be identified by cataloging public T cell receptors. The T cell repertoires of several hundred subjects were profiled by immunosequencing and related to cytomegalovirus serostatus. Along with the roughly 710-subject first cohort, a separate validation cohort of some 130 different subjects was used. The study combined high-throughput TCR immunosequencing, statistical association of individual TCRs with disease status, and machine learning to predict cytomegalovirus infection status. A later analysis re-analyzed previously published TCR beta repertoires from approximately 670 donors and added high-resolution HLA genotyping to study TCR occurrence patterns. Rather than using new phenotypic data, the later analysis identified candidate immune exposures from TCR beta sequences and from how often those sequences occurred across donors. An earlier analysis of 587 of the donors used high-throughput TCR beta sequencing to judge whether each TCR beta V gene segment behaved as functional or pseudogenic. Donor age, sex, ethnicity and CMV serostatus were compiled alongside the repertoire data. Genome-wide SNP genotypes for about three fifths of the 666 donors were used in a later genetic analysis, which treated that subset as a discovery cohort. Every discovery cohort repertoire had been produced on one sequencing platform. HLA typing included class I and class II loci at four-digit resolution. The number of typed donors differed by locus: about 620-630 for A, B, C, DRB1 and DQB1; 500 to 550 for DQA1; some 590 for DPA1; and approximately 450 for DPB1. About five DR-DQ haplotypes were handled as single units for association and clustering, since linkage in the cohort was strong. Among 300 to 500 genotyped donors of the cohort, an average of roughly 230,000 unique TCR beta nucleotide sequences was sequenced per donor, of which about 19% were non-productive. Study-level results and caveats: A later analysis reported that several top co-occurrence clusters appeared linked to parvovirus B19, influenza, CMV and Epstein-Barr virus. Presence/absence analyses assumed roughly uniform sequencing depth across donors, an assumption that may not hold. Three of the identified cytomegalovirus-associated TCR beta chains were confirmed in vitro to be specific for cytomegalovirus antigens. Most TCR sequences were seen in very few donors, while some public TCRs were found in many individuals. A later analysis associated 15,000 to 20,000 TCR beta sequences with specific HLA alleles at a false discovery rate of 0.05. For the cohort, immune exposure information was limited to CMV serostatus. The cohort was sequenced for TCR beta chains only, and without alpha or paired-chain data the features that could be detected were limited. Linkage disequilibrium might explain the correlated functional status among segregating V segments, but an unknown experimental factor could not be excluded. A further reported finding was that TCR beta sequences accurately predicted the HLA-A and HLA-B alleles for most subjects in the first cohort. It was suggested by the authors that the approach could potentially be generalized to other disease states and immunological phenotypes. In a later genetic analysis, a missense DCLRE1C variant was associated with V-gene and J-gene trimming of TCR beta chains, and the association was replicated in an independent cohort. Broadly in line with IMGT annotations, most TCR beta V segments showed up in productive rearrangements about 87% or about 30% of the time in an earlier analysis of approximately 600 of the donors. According to a later analysis, most CMV-associated TCR beta chains appeared to be HLA-restricted, and the HLA associations seemed to be driven largely by CMV exposure. In a later genetic analysis, fewer N-insertions in productive TCRs were reported among donors in an Asian-associated ancestry cluster than the roughly 640-donor mean. About 17 rarely observed V segments, including chromosome 9 orphons, were excluded from the earlier analysis of some 590 of the donors because counts were too low. When HLA alleles, especially DR and DQ, strongly co-occurred, attributing TCR associations to individual alleles was difficult. In the study, some 180 TCR beta chains were listed as associated with cytomegalovirus. In a later analysis, HLA-associated TCR beta chains were found to be more clonally expanded and to have lower generation probabilities than equally common non-associated chains. The classifier was reported to diagnose cytomegalovirus status with high specificity and sensitivity in both the original cohort and the validation cohort. Because some donors lacked HLA typing at each locus, the association tests relied only on the typed subset. Some IMGT-functional V segments, including TRBV6-2 and TRBV6-3, could not be distinguished by the 87-base-pair reads and were therefore excluded. In a later analysis, TCR association rates were found to vary across HLA loci, with the most associated TCRs seen for DRB1 alleles and the fewest for HLA-C alleles. The sequencing pipeline was judged likely to have produced a cluster of highly shared sequence variants as a technical artifact.

The cohort comprised some 700 healthy bone marrow donors. Cohort members were all nominally healthy when sampled, although unrecorded immune exposures were likely present. The donor was CMV seronegative and belonged to the group of 352 seronegative cohort members. A peripheral blood sample was collected from each donor, and TCR beta sequencing was performed on peripheral blood mononuclear cells. The Qiagen DNeasy Blood Extraction Kit was used to extract genomic DNA from the blood cell samples. In regard to this clone: What this receptor recognizes is not known. Per-base quality was not reported, and no clone a single base away is much larger than it.

CDR1 and CDR2 (LNHDA, SQIVND) derive from the germline V gene (reference sequence). From the cysteine through the phenylalanine, the CDR3 covers 15 amino acids. This entry keeps only the CDR3 DNA: 45 bases, framed from base 1. V lost 5 bases and J lost 8 bases, and the count of bases not matched to a germline gene is 11. Libraries were prepared through the immunoSEQ multiplex PCR assay. For the multiplex PCR, a mixture combining 60 forward primers for TCR Vbeta segments and 13 reverse primers for TCR Jbeta segments was used. A multiplex PCR assay on genomic DNA amplified the CDR3 region of rearranged TCR beta genes. On the Illumina HiSeq System, the amplified TCR beta libraries were sequenced as 87-base-pair reads. The source study handled its data this way. In a later analysis, 77 million or so unique TCR beta chains were counted across the roughly 670 repertoires, and around 10 million of these chains were shared by at least two donors. A nearest-neighbor algorithm error-corrected the raw reads and collapsed the reads into unique sequences, merging closely related sequences to remove PCR and sequencing errors. To assign V, D and J gene segments, CDR3 sequences were aligned to IMGT reference sequences. For a sequence to be retained, at least a six-nucleotide match to both a V gene segment and a J gene segment was required. Rearrangements were called productive when the CDR3 lacked stop codons and stayed in frame with V and J; all others were non-productive. CDR3 was defined by IMGT convention, running from the second conserved V-encoded cysteine to the conserved J-encoded phenylalanine. The earlier analysis of fewer than 700 of the donors excluded sequences that lacked an unambiguous match to a single V gene segment. In an earlier analysis of 500 to 750 of the donors, V segments were called functional above 56.7% productive rearrangements and were called segregating when the between-donor standard deviation exceeded 5%. To diagnose cytomegalovirus status from the catalog of TCR beta chain sequences, a statistical classification framework was built. In a later analysis, TCR nucleotide sequences were compared against IMGT/GENE-DB human TR gene sequences so that V and J genes could be assigned. In a later analysis, CDR3 sequences and most-parsimonious VDJ recombination scenarios were assigned using the TCRdist pipeline. In a later analysis, each TCR beta chain was defined by its CDR3 amino acid sequence together with its V-gene family, and reads lacking a unique V-gene family were excluded. A later analysis removed nearly 600 highly shared, low-generation-probability nucleotide sequences to deal with suspected cross-contamination and a sequencing artifact. In a later analysis, a clonal expansion index was calculated for each public chain from normalized within-repertoire ranks of inferred template counts. Generation probabilities in a later analysis came from a VDJ recombination model fitted to out-of-frame rearrangements, and those results were checked against IGoR. Hypergeometric tests were used in a later analysis to score TCR-TCR, TCR-HLA and TCR-CMV co-occurrence, with a repertoire-size bias correction applied to the TCR pairs. In a later analysis, false discovery rates were estimated by permuting HLA or CMV assignments 20 times. In a later analysis, co-occurring TCRs were grouped using DBSCAN, with TCRdist sequence similarity added in when clustering inside HLA-allele-positive subsets. Repertoires with fewer than 30,000 or more than 120,000 public chains, plus five repertoires with anomalous nucleotide sharing, were excluded from co-occurrence clustering. The source is immuneACCESS, and TCRdb retained only in-frame sequences with V and J called. Part of the clones is not carried over; for the studies checked, unresolved V genes explain less than half of this, and the remainder is unexplained. V and J calls and clone size come straight from that table; D and trimming were deduced from the DNA. The sample table lists some 170,000 clones, approximately 80% of them with a count of one. The ten largest clones represent approximately 13% of the sample.

Recombination joined TRBV19 with TRBJ2-1, and 8 junctional nucleotides match TRBD1. This TCR was recovered from a woman aged 45-60 years in good health and CMV-seronegative. Specimen: PBMCs. The nucleotide sequence reads TGTGCCAGTAGTCTCCGGACAGGGATCGGTGATGAGCAGTTCTTC. Its translation reads: CASSLRTGIGDEQFF.